Given below is one TCR beta chain in context. Its antigen remains unidentified. No base quality information exists; no much larger clone differs at one position. These data come from a study of T cells in tumors after PD-1 blockade (dated by TCRdb to 2018 to 2020). With regard to the full study: Patients were excluded if they had prior checkpoint blockade, use of systemic immunosuppressants, or recent radiotherapy or other anti-cancer therapy within 4 weeks. Patients received pembrolizumab 200 mg every 3 weeks or cemiplimab 350 mg every 2 weeks. Some patients also continued taking vismodegib 150 mg daily during anti-PD-1 treatment. On average, peripheral blood samples yielded 33,000 or so unique clonotypes and 90,000 to 140,000 TCR templates (range roughly 21,000-270,000). Paired single-cell RNA and TCR sequencing was performed on site-matched tumors from BCC or SCC patients before and after anti-PD-1 therapy. To compare blood and tumor clonotypes, bulk TCR sequencing was performed on nine to eleven peripheral blood samples from 5 patients. RECIST version 1.1 was used to assess clinical response.

The immunoSEQ platform was used to carry out deep TCRbeta sequencing. Per the original workflow: Only productive rearrangements were exported from the immunoSEQ Analyzer for downstream analysis. T cell phenotypes were assigned to bulk TCRbeta clonotypes by matching the clonotypes to single-cell RNA+TCR-seq clones that had the same TCRbeta sequence. Clone enrichment in tumor was calculated as tumor frequency divided by PBMC frequency from bulk TCR sequencing. TCRs were sorted with GLIPH into specificity groups, meaning clusters of distinct TCRs that share CDR3 motifs and likely recognize common antigens. As stored in TCRdb, this immuneACCESS dataset retains in-frame rearrangements with V and J assigned. A fraction of the clones does not appear; measured against another copy, unresolved V genes explain less than half of the discrepancy, and the remainder lacks a known reason. V and J calls and clone size are given by that table; D and trimming were obtained from the DNA. The sample table holds tens of thousands of clones, of which just under 80% were seen once. The ten largest clonotypes hold roughly 27% of the sample.

The trim is 7 bases for V and 5 bases for J, with a gap of 14 bases between the germline ends. The CDR3 has 12 amino acids, counting the end cysteine and phenylalanine. Left in the record is the CDR3 DNA by itself, 36 bases read in frame from the first base. Based on the germline V gene, the CDR1 and CDR2 sequences are SQVTM and ANQGSEA. Overall results and qualifications from the work: Around two fifths of TCR clonotypes from the tumor were detected in blood, and certain novel exhausted tumor clones were present in blood collected before treatment, which suggests recruitment from the periphery. Where the novel T cell clones came from was not identified, and possible sources could include lymphoid organs or rare unexpanded clones inside the tumor or in the tumor periphery.

Per the publication, the time point label means: before anti-PD-1 therapy. For bulk TCRbeta sequencing, genomic DNA was extracted from tumor biopsies or peripheral blood, and input amounts ranged from about 550 ng to 6,004 ng. All patients had histologically proven advanced or metastatic basal or squamous cell carcinoma and were poor candidates for surgical resection. Of the approximately 10 patients making up the basal cell carcinoma cohort, seven or eight underwent bulk tumor TCR sequencing. Sequenced here: PBMCs, sampled before anti-PD-1 treatment. The chain couples TRBV29-1 to TRBJ1-1; TRBD1 is possibly the D segment (6 matching bases). The receptor's source is a human donor with basal cell carcinoma. The base sequence is TGCAGCGCGTCCAGGGGAAGGACTGAAGCTTTCTTT. This encodes CSASRGRTEAFF.